This T cell receptor (beta chain) was sequenced for a study of blood T cell repertoires in COVID-19. Across the whole study: Sample material is recorded as cDNA or gDNA derived from T cells, B-cell-depleted T cells, or PBMCs.

CDR1 and CDR2 (germline): SNHLY, FYNNEI. V shed 6 bases and J 8 bases; nucleotides not matched to a gene: 14. This CDR3 is 15 amino acids long. The method was immunoSEQ multiplex PCR; TCRdb's version includes in-frame clones alone and lacks a portion of them. The sample contains 50,000 to 65,000 clones, around four fifths of which appear only once. The chain uses TRBV2 and TRBJ1-2; 8 positions match TRBD1. The receptor was derived from a human donor in a cohort sampled during active COVID-19. Sequencing was done on a sample of peripheral blood. In DNA form, the CDR3 reads TGTGCCAGCAGGGTACAGGGGGGCGATGGGGAAGGCTACACCTTC. This sequence encodes CASRVQGGDGEGYTF. Using reference TRBV2 and TRBJ1-2 for the parts outside the CDR3, the full variable domain is EPEVTQTPSHQVTQMGQEVILRCVPISNHLYFYWYRQILGQKVEFLVSFYNNEISEKSEIFDDQFSVERPDGSNFTLKIRSTKLEDSAMYFCASRVQGGDGEGYTFGSGTRLTVV.